The 21 T cell receptor beta chains given below trace back to one sample, sequenced in a study of T cell responses to AZD1222 COVID-19 vaccine. Data came from immunoSEQ multiplex PCR; TCRdb stores just in-frame clones and leaves some out. The table lists under 95,000 clones, around 90% of them singletons, with under 2.5% in the top ten. The source material was peripheral blood, sampled on day 0 of AZD1222 vaccination. The origin of the receptors is an adult in good health.

This chain links TRBV18 with TRBJ1-4; TRBD1 matches 10 bases. The CDR3 has 16 residues. CDR1 KGHSH and CDR2 LQKENI come from the germline V gene. The V and J ends lost 6 bases and 6 bases, in that order; junction bases with no gene match: 10. The DNA of the CDR3 is TGTGCCAGCTCCCGTTCGATCGGGACAGGGGATGAAAAACTGTTTTTT. Translation: CASSRSIGTGDEKLFF.

This clone was seen just once. The chain couples TRBV19 to TRBJ2-1, with D perhaps matching TRBD1 or TRBD2 (5 bases each). CDR1 is LNHDA, CDR2 SQIVND, per germline (reference sequence). The CDR3 totals 16 residues. The V end was cut by 6 bases, the J end by 0 bases, with 15 bases between. This CDR3 reads CASSTWGSSSYNEQFF. The DNA for the CDR3 is TGTGCCAGTAGCACTTGGGGGTCCAGCTCCTACAATGAGCAGTTCTTC.

This clone was seen a handful of times. The chain is built from TRBV4-3 and TRBJ1-5; maybe TRBD1 (5 bases). The CDR3 consists of 16 residues. The V end was cut by 0 bases, the J end by 3 bases, with 12 bases between. Germline V gives CDR1 LGHNA, CDR2 YSLEER. CDR3 in DNA: TGCGCCAGCAGCCAAGATCTGAACAGGTTCAATCAGCCCCAGCATTTT. It encodes CASSQDLNRFNQPQHF.

The chain couples TRBV15 to TRBJ2-7; TRBD1 matches at 7 bases. CDR1 is LNHNV and CDR2 is YYDKDF in the germline V gene (reference sequence). With V trimmed by 5 bases and J by 1 base, 8 bases remained unmatched. The CDR3 totals 15 residues. CDR3 nucleotide sequence: TGTGCCACCAGCGGACGCTGGGACAGTTCCTACGAGCAGTACTTC. Protein product: CATSGRWDSSYEQYF. Together with reference TRBV15 and TRBJ2-7, the CDR3 gives the full variable domain: DAMVIQNPRYQVTQFGKPVTLSCSQTLNHNVMYWYQQKSSQAPKLLFHYYDKDFNNEADTPDNFQSRRPNTSFCFLDIRSPGLGDTAMYLCATSGRWDSSYEQYFGPGTRLTVT.

V is TRBV2 and J is TRBJ1-2; 9 positions match TRBD1. This CDR3 spans 14 amino acids. Germline lookup yields CDR1 SNHLY and CDR2 FYNNEI. Trimming took 8 bases from V and 7 from J; bases not matched to a gene: 11. The CDR3 DNA reads TGTGCCAGCCTTCCGGGACAGGGAAGTAGTGGCTACACCTTC. Amino acids: CASLPGQGSSGYTF.

This chain links TRBV2 with TRBJ1-2; TRBD1 matches 7 bases. CDR1 and CDR2 from the germline V gene are SNHLY and FYNNEI. The CDR3 covers 15 residues. Germline trimming cut 3 bases from V and 12 bases from J; bases unmatched to any gene: 16. In DNA form, the CDR3 reads TGTGCCAGCAGTGAGTCCTATTTTCGACAGGGTTCTAACACCTTC. It specifies CASSESYFRQGSNTF.

This chain uses TRBV6-1 with TRBJ1-5; 7 nucleotides match TRBD1. With V trimmed by 3 bases and J by 2 bases, 4 bases remained unmatched. CDR1 is MNHNS and CDR2 is SASEGT in the germline V gene. The CDR3 runs to 15 residues. CDR3 amino acids: CASSDGQDGNQPQHF. The CDR3 DNA reads TGTGCCAGCAGTGACGGACAGGACGGCAATCAGCCCCAGCATTTT.

The V call is TRBV27, the J call TRBJ1-6; unclear D gene. The CDR3 has 13 residues. Germline V gene data show CDR1 as MNHEY and CDR2 as SMNVEV (reference sequence). Trimming left V 5 bases short and J 8 bases short, with 10 bases between. The CDR3 nucleotides are TGTGCCAGCAGTCCCCGGAGGGATTCACCCCTCCACTTT. Protein product: CASSPRRDSPLHF.

The chain recombines TRBV6-5 with TRBJ2-3; D is possibly TRBD1 or TRBD2 (5 bases each). CDR1 and CDR2 from the germline V gene are MNHEY and SVGAGI. The CDR3 extends over 15 amino acids. V gave up 6 bases and J gave up 1 base, with 14 bases separating them. CDR3: CASRRDQGGTDTQYF. The CDR3 bases are TGTGCCAGCAGGAGGGACCAGGGTGGCACAGATACGCAGTATTTT.

The chain uses TRBV3-1 (or the pseudogene TRBV3-2) and TRBJ1-3; TRBD1 aligns across 7 bases. V was pared by 1 base and J by 2 bases, with 2 bases of the junction left unmatched. The CDR3 has 15 residues. Per germline, CDR1 LGHDT and CDR2 YNNKEL (reference sequence). The CDR3 reads CASSQGQGAGNTIYF. The CDR3 nucleotides read TGTGCCAGCAGCCAAGGGCAGGGGGCTGGAAACACCATATATTTT.

The CDR3, as DNA: TGTGCCAGCAGTAAGAGGGTAGCGGGGGGTCGAAACACCGGGGAGCTGTTTTTT. It yields the protein CASSKRVAGGRNTGELFF. The chain combines TRBV6-2 or TRBV6-3 with TRBJ2-2; 10 bases align to TRBD2. After removal of 5 bases from V and 2 bases from J, the junction contained 11 bases not matched to a gene. Germline CDR1 reads MNHEY; CDR2 reads SVGEGT. The CDR3 sequence is 18 residues long.

There are many counts of this clone. The V gene is TRBV5-3, the J gene TRBJ2-3; D possibly corresponds to TRBD1 (5 bases). TRBV5-3 is known as an ORF, though its function is uncertain. Trimming shortened V by 4 bases and J by 3 bases, and 9 bases separated the two germline ends. The CDR3 has 13 residues. This chain's CDR3 is CARSPRQTDTQYF. The DNA for the CDR3 is TGTGCCAGAAGCCCTAGACAGACAGATACGCAGTATTTT.

This chain joins TRBV19 and TRBJ2-7; D perhaps matches TRBD2 (6 bases). Germline CDR1 and CDR2: LNHDA and SQIVND (reference sequence). The V gene lost 4 bases and the J gene lost 2 bases, with 15 bases spanning the gap. The CDR3 consists of 15 residues. The CDR3 DNA follows: TGTGCCAGTAGTAGGGGAGGCGTCAGAACCTACGAGCAGTACTTC. Its protein product is CASSRGGVRTYEQYF.

The chain links TRBV7-2 to TRBJ2-1; no clear D. The CDR3 is 16 amino acids. Germline V gene data show CDR1 as SGHTA and CDR2 as FQGNSA. The V gene lost 1 base and the J gene lost 4 bases, with 14 bases spanning the gap. The CDR3 nucleotides are TGTGCCAGCAGCTTAGGACCCAATCGAATGTACAATGAGCAGTTCTTC. Translation: CASSLGPNRMYNEQFF.

The J gene is TRBJ2-3, the V gene TRBV27; 10 nucleotides agree with TRBD2. Germline V gene lookup returns CDR1 MNHEY and CDR2 SMNVEV (reference sequence). This CDR3 has 15 amino acids. V dropped 5 bases and J dropped 1; count of bases not matched to a gene: 3. DNA of the CDR3: TGTGCCAGCAGTCAAGGACTAGCGGGCACAGATACGCAGTATTTT. Protein sequence: CASSQGLAGTDTQYF.

The chain joins TRBV3-1 (or the pseudogene TRBV3-2) to TRBJ1-5, with D maybe TRBD1 (5 bases). This CDR3 is built from 15 residues. The germline V and J ends were trimmed by 1 base and 5 bases, with 12 bases remaining between them. Germline-derived CDR1 and CDR2 are LGHDT and YNNKEL (reference sequence). The CDR3 protein is CASSQGSGIDQPQHF. The CDR3 DNA follows: TGTGCCAGCAGCCAAGGGTCAGGGATAGATCAGCCCCAGCATTTT.

The chain carries TRBV9 and TRBJ2-3; 10 nucleotides line up with TRBD2. Per the germline V gene, CDR1 is SGDLS and CDR2 is YYNGEE. V shed 1 base, J shed 4 bases, and the junction held 6 bases outside the gene matches. CDR3 size: 16 residues. The CDR3 here is CASSVSSGRHSDTQYF. CDR3 DNA: TGTGCCAGCAGCGTAAGTAGCGGGAGGCACTCAGATACGCAGTATTTT.

The V gene is TRBV27, the J gene TRBJ1-6, with 8 bases identical to TRBD1. CDR3 size: 16 residues. From germline, CDR1 is MNHEY and CDR2 SMNVEV (reference sequence). Trimming removed 6 bases from V and 9 bases from J; junction bases left unmatched: 13. In DNA form, the CDR3 reads TGTGCCAGCAGCCCAGGGGGCGTGGGTGGGAGTTCACCCCTCCACTTT. The encoded protein is CASSPGGVGGSSPLHF.

J is TRBJ1-1 and V is TRBV7-9; D not certain. The CDR3 covers 11 residues. V lost 1 base to trimming and J lost 7 bases, with 4 bases between them. Germline V gene lookup returns CDR1 SEHNR and CDR2 FQNEAQ (reference sequence). DNA for the CDR3: TGTGCCAGCAGCTTAGGGGGTGAAGCTTTCTTT. Amino acids: CASSLGGEAFF. Based on the CDR3 plus reference TRBV7-9 and TRBJ1-1, the full variable domain is DTGVSQNPRHKITKRGQNVTFRCDPISEHNRLYWYRQTLGQGPEFLTYFQNEAQLEKSRLLSDRFSAERPKGSFSTLEIQRTEQGDSAMYLCASSLGGEAFFGQGTRLTVV.

The chain carries TRBV2 and TRBJ1-5, with 7 bases matching TRBD1. The CDR3 covers 14 residues. Germline V lookup: CDR1 SNHLY, CDR2 FYNNEI. The V gene end was trimmed by 5 bases and the J gene end by 1 base; junction bases not matched to a gene: 2. The CDR3 region is CASSPDRSNQPQHF. The CDR3 coding sequence is TGTGCCAGCAGTCCGGACAGGAGCAATCAGCCCCAGCATTTT. Full variable domain (missing parts from reference TRBV2 and TRBJ1-5): EPEVTQTPSHQVTQMGQEVILRCVPISNHLYFYWYRQILGQKVEFLVSFYNNEISEKSEIFDDQFSVERPDGSNFTLKIRSTKLEDSAMYFCASSPDRSNQPQHFGDGTRLSIL.

The chain has TRBV28 and TRBJ1-6; 9 nucleotides line up with TRBD1. With 1 base clipped from V and 0 bases from J, the junction kept 4 bases outside the gene matches. The germline gives CDR1 MDHEN, CDR2 SYDVKM. This CDR3 comprises 18 residues. CDR3 amino acids: CASSLLGTGSSYNSPLHF. The CDR3 DNA sequence: TGTGCCAGCAGTTTATTAGGGACAGGGAGCTCCTATAATTCACCCCTCCACTTT.